The next 16 T cell receptor beta chains were all read from a single sample in a study of T cell repertoires in ileal Crohn's disease. Time point indicated: neoterminal ileum biopsy at postoperative endoscopy, about 6 months after surgery. Sequenced by immunoSEQ multiplex PCR; TCRdb stores in-frame clones only, minus some. The sample consists of tens of thousands of clones, less than 90% of them appearing once. The specimen was ileal tissue. The receptors originated from an adult with Crohn's disease.

J is TRBJ2-5 and V is TRBV5-4; TRBD1 matches 8 bases. This CDR3 has 17 amino acids. V was pared by 6 bases and J by 6 bases, with 19 bases of the junction left unmatched. Germline values: CDR1 SGHNT, CDR2 YYREEE (reference sequence). CDR3 protein: CASTARTGTGTSQTQYF. CDR3 nucleotides: TGTGCCAGCACCGCAAGGACCGGGACAGGAACCAGTCAGACCCAGTACTTC.

This rearrangement joins TRBV15 to TRBJ1-2; D gene uncertain. The length of the CDR3 is 14 residues. Between the trimmed V and J ends, which lost 6 bases and 6 bases, there was a span of 17 bases. CDR1 is LNHNV, CDR2 YYDKDF, per germline (reference sequence). CDR3 DNA sequence: TGTGCCACCAGGAATCCTTCCGGGGTTGATGGCTACACCTTC. Translation: CATRNPSGVDGYTF.

This chain joins TRBV6-5 and TRBJ1-1; a weak D match, TRBD1 (5 bases). Germline V gene data show CDR1 as MNHEY and CDR2 as SVGAGI. CDR3 length equals 13 residues. V was cut by 8 bases and J by 0 bases, with 10 bases left in between. The CDR3 DNA reads TGTGCCAGCGGGGGGGAACTGAACACTGAAGCTTTCTTT. It yields the protein CASGGELNTEAFF.

The rearrangement joins TRBV7-9 to TRBJ1-4, with 9 bases lining up with TRBD1. The junction had 6 bases not matched to a gene; V was cut back by 5 bases and J by 5 bases. CDR3 length: 15 amino acids. Germline V lookup: CDR1 SEHNR, CDR2 FQNEAQ (reference sequence). DNA for the CDR3: TGTGCCAGCAGCCCGGGGACAGGGCAAAATGAAAAACTGTTTTTT. Protein: CASSPGTGQNEKLFF.

The chain links TRBV27 to TRBJ1-2, with 7 nucleotides matching TRBD1. J lost 8 bases, V lost 5 bases, and 14 bases had no gene match. Germline V CDR1 and CDR2: MNHEY, SMNVEV (reference sequence). The length of the CDR3 is 15 residues. This CDR3 reads CASSPHDRVEKGYTF. CDR3 coding DNA: TGTGCCAGCAGTCCTCACGACAGGGTCGAAAAAGGCTACACCTTC.

The chain carries TRBV7-9 and TRBJ1-1; D is ambiguous. Germline assignment: CDR1 SEHNR and CDR2 FQNEAQ (reference sequence). The CDR3 covers 14 residues. V was trimmed by 3 bases and J by 2 bases, leaving 10 bases between them. CDR3 protein: CASSFGSPNTEAFF. The CDR3 DNA sequence: TGTGCCAGCAGCTTTGGCAGTCCTAACACTGAAGCTTTCTTT.

The J gene is TRBJ2-5, the V gene TRBV5-1; 7 nucleotides agree with TRBD1. This CDR3 has 14 residues. Germline V CDR1 and CDR2: SGHRS, YFSETQ. Unmatched junction bases numbered 7, after V lost 3 bases and J lost 5 bases. The CDR3 nucleotides are TGCGCCAGCAGCTCTGACAGGGTTTCCGAGACCCAGTACTTC. Protein sequence: CASSSDRVSETQYF.

V gene TRBV19 combines with J gene TRBJ1-5; possible D gene TRBD1, 6 bases. Deletions cut 6 bases from V and 10 bases from J, with 10 bases between. Germline V lookup: CDR1 LNHDA, CDR2 SQIVND (reference sequence). The CDR3 totals 11 residues. This CDR3 reads CASSHGTPQHF. The CDR3 DNA reads as TGTGCCAGTAGCCACGGGACACCCCAGCATTTT.

The chain employs TRBV28 and TRBJ1-5; D is unresolved. Germline CDR1 reads MDHEN; CDR2 reads SYDVKM. V was clipped by 8 bases and J by 0 bases, with 11 bases between them. This CDR3 is 14 amino acids long. The CDR3 DNA reads as TGTGCCAGCCGAGATAATTATAGCAATCAGCCCCAGCATTTT. Translated, it gives CASRDNYSNQPQHF.

The J gene is TRBJ1-2, the V gene TRBV2, with TRBD1 as a possible D gene (5 bases). CDR1 is SNHLY and CDR2 is FYNNEI in the germline V gene. The ends were cut back, 8 bases at V and 5 bases at J, with 15 bases in the middle. This CDR3 has 13 residues. This CDR3 is CASWSGSGYGYTF. CDR3 nucleotide sequence: TGTGCCAGCTGGTCAGGGTCCGGGTATGGCTACACCTTC.

The genes are TRBV2 and TRBJ1-2; D is uncertain. The ends were cut back, 6 bases at V and 8 bases at J, with 10 bases in the middle. CDR1 is SNHLY, CDR2 FYNNEI, per germline. The CDR3 length is 11 residues. The CDR3 here is CASRQEHGYTF. DNA of the CDR3: TGTGCCAGCAGGCAGGAACACGGCTACACCTTC.

The rearrangement joins TRBV4-1 to TRBJ2-7; D is ambiguous. The CDR3 totals 15 residues. V was trimmed by 0 bases and J by 3 bases, leaving 12 bases between them. Germline CDR1 and CDR2: MGHRA and YSYEKL. CDR3 bases: TGCGCCAGCAGCCAAGAGGTTGGCAGTTACTACGAGCAGTACTTC. It yields the protein CASSQEVGSYYEQYF.

The chain carries TRBV14 and TRBJ2-1, with 13 nucleotides matching TRBD2. The germline CDR1 and CDR2 sequences are SGHDN and FVKESK. This CDR3 comprises 15 residues. The junction had 6 bases not matched to a gene; V was cut back by 3 bases and J by 10 bases. The CDR3 loop is CASSHKTSGRNEQFF. The DNA for the CDR3 is TGTGCCAGCAGCCACAAGACTAGCGGGAGGAACGAGCAGTTCTTC.

The V gene is TRBV6-1, the J gene TRBJ1-5, with 9 bases matching TRBD1. The CDR3 runs to 15 residues. Trimming at V came to 1 base and at J to 4 bases, leaving 2 bases not matched to a gene. Germline V gene sequence: CDR1 MNHNS, CDR2 SASEGT. The CDR3 loop reads CASSEVGQGNQPQHF. The DNA for the CDR3 is TGTGCCAGCAGTGAAGTGGGACAGGGAAATCAGCCCCAGCATTTT.

This clone showed up just a few times. V is TRBV19 and J is TRBJ2-3, with TRBD2 as a possible D gene (7 bases). The ends were cut back, 5 bases at V and 2 bases at J, with 17 bases in the middle. Germline CDR1 and CDR2: LNHDA and SQIVND (reference sequence). The CDR3 is 16 residues long. CDR3 in amino acids: CASSAWGGPSTDTQYF. The CDR3 region has the DNA TGTGCCAGTAGTGCCTGGGGGGGGCCCTCCACAGATACGCAGTATTTT.

The chain links TRBV5-1 to TRBJ2-3, with 7 bases aligning to TRBD2. The length of the CDR3 is 14 residues. Germline V gene data show CDR1 as SGHRS and CDR2 as YFSETQ. V trimming: 5 bases; J trimming: 0 bases; junction bases outside the gene matches: 3. In DNA form, the CDR3 reads TGCGCCAGCAGATGGCGGGGGAGCACAGATACGCAGTATTTT. This sequence encodes CASRWRGSTDTQYF.